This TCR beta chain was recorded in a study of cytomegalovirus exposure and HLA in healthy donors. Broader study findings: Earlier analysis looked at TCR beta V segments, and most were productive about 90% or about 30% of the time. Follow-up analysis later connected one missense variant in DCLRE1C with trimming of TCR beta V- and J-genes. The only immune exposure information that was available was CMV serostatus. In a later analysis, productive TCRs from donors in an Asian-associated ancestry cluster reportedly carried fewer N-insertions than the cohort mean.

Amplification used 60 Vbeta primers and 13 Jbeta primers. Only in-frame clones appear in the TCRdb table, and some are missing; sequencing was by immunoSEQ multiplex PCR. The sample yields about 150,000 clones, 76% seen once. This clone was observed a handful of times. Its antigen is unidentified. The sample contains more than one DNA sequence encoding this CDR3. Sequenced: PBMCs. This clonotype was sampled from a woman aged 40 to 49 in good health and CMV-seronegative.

The CDR3 DNA is TGCGCCAGCAGCCGTACCGGGACAGGGGTTACTGAAGCTTTCTTT. The encoded protein is CASSRTGTGVTEAFF. This sequence joins TRBV4-1 and TRBJ1-1; 10 positions agree with TRBD1. This CDR3 contains 15 residues. Trimming removed 4 bases from V and 5 bases from J; junction bases left unmatched: 7. Germline V gene lookup returns CDR1 MGHRA and CDR2 YSYEKL.